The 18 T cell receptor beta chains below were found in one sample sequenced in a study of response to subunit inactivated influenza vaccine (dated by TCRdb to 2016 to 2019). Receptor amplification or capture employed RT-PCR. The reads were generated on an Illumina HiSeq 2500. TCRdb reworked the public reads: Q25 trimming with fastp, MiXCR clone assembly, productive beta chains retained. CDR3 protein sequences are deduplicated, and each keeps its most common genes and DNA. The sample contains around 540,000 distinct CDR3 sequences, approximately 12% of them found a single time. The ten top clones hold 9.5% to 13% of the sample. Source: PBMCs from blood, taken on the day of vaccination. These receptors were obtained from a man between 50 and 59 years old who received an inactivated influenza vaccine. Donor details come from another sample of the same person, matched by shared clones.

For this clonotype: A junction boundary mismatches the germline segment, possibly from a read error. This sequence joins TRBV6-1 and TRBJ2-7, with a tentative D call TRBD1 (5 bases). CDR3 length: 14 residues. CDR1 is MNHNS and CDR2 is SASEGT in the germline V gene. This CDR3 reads CASRTGHSSYEQNF. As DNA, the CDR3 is TGTGCCAGCAGGACCGGACATTCCTCCTACGAGCAGAACTTC.

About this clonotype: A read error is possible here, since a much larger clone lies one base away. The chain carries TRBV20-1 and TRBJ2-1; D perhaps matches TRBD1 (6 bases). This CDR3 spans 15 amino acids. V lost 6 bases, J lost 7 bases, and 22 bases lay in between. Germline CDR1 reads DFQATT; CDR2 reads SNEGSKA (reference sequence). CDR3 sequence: CSANSGTRVGNEQFF. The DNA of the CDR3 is TGCAGTGCAAATTCCGGGACACGGGTGGGTAATGAGCAGTTCTTC.

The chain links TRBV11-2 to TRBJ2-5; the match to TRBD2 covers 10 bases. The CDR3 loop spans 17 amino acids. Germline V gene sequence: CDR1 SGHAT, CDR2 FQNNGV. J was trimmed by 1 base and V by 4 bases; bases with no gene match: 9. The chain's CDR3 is CASSSRGLAFTQETQYF. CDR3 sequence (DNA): TGTGCCAGCAGCTCGAGGGGACTAGCGTTCACCCAAGAGACCCAGTACTTC.

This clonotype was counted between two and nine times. Here the CDR3 DNA reads TGCGCCAGCAGCCAAGGACAGGCACCCCTCCACTTT. Amino acid sequence: CASSQGQAPLHF. The chain couples TRBV4-3 to TRBJ1-6; D may be TRBD1 (6 bases). Germline V gives CDR1 LGHNA, CDR2 YSLEER. V was clipped by 1 base and J by 11 bases, with 6 bases between them. The CDR3 extends over 12 amino acids.

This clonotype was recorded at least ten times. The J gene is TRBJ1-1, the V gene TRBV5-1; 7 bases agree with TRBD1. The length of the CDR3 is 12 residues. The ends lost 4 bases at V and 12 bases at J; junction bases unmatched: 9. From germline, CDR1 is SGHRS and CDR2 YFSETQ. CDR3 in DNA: TGCGCCAGCAGCGGGGACAGTCCGATCCCTTTCTTT. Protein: CASSGDSPIPFF.

The CDR3 coding sequence is TGTGCCAGCAGTTTAGTTCTCGGGGAAGGGAGCTACGAGCAGTACTTC. Translating gives CASSLVLGEGSYEQYF. The V gene is TRBV27, the J gene TRBJ2-7; a possible D gene is TRBD2 (5 bases). The V gene's germline CDR1 is MNHEY and CDR2 SMNVEV (reference sequence). The CDR3 consists of 16 residues. Trimming took off 2 bases at V and 3 bases at J, with 17 bases between the two ends.

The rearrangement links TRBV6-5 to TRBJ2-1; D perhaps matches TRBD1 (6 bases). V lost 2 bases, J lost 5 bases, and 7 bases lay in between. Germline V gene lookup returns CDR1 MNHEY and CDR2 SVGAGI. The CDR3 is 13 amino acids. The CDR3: CASSYAGDNEQFF. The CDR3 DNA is TGTGCCAGCAGTTACGCAGGGGACAATGAGCAGTTCTTC.

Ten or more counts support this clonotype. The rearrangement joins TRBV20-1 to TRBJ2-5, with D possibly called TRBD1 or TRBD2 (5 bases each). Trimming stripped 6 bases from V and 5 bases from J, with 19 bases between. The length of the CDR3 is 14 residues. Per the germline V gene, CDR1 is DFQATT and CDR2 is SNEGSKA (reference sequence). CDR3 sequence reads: CSASLTGLLETQYF. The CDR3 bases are TGCAGTGCATCCCTTACAGGACTCCTTGAGACCCAGTACTTC.

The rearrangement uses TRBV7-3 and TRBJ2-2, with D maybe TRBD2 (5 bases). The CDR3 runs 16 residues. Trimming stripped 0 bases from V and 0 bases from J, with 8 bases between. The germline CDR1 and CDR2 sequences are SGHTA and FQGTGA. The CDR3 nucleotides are TGTGCCAGCAGCTTAACCCCGGACTCGAACACCGGGGAGCTGTTTTTT. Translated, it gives CASSLTPDSNTGELFF.

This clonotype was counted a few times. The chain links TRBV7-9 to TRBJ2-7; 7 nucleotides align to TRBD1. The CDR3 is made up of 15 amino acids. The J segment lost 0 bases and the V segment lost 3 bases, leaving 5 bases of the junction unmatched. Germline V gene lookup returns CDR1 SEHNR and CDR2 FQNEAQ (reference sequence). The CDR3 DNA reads TGTGCCAGCAGCTTCGACAGGGTGAGCTCCTACGAGCAGTACTTC. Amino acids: CASSFDRVSSYEQYF.

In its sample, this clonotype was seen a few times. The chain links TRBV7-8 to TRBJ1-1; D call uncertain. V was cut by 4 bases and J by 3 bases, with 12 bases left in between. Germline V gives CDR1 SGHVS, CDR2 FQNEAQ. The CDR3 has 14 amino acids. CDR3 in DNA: TGTGCCAGCAGCTCCCAGTCCGGGCACACTGAAGCTTTCTTT. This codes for CASSSQSGHTEAFF.

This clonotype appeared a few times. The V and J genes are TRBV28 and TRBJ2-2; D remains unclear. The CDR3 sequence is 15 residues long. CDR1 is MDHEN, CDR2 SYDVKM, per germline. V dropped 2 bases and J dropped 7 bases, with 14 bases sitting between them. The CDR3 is CASSLPTPNGGELFF. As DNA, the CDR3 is TGTGCCAGCAGTTTACCTACCCCAAACGGCGGGGAGCTGTTTTTT.

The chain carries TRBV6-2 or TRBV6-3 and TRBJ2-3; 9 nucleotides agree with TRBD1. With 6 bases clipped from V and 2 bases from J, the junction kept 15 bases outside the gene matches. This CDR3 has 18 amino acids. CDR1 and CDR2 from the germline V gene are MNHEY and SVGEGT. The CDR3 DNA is TGTGCCAGCAGGCGCGAATCTACAGGGGGCCCCTACACAGATACGCAGTATTTT. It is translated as CASRRESTGGPYTDTQYF.

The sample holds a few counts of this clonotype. CDR3 in DNA: TGTGCCAGCGGACTCCGGGACTTATCCTACGAGCAGTACTTC. Translated: CASGLRDLSYEQYF. V gene TRBV27 combines with J gene TRBJ2-7, with a tentative D call TRBD2 (6 bases). The CDR3 spans 14 residues. Trimming left V 8 bases short and J 1 base short, with 15 bases between. The germline CDR1 and CDR2 sequences are MNHEY and SMNVEV (reference sequence).

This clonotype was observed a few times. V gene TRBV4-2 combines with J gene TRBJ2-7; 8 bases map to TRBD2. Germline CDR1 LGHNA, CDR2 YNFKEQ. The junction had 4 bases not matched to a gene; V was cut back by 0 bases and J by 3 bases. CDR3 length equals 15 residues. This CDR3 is CASSQDRGGIYEQYF. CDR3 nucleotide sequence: TGTGCCAGCAGCCAAGATCGGGGGGGGATCTACGAGCAGTACTTC.

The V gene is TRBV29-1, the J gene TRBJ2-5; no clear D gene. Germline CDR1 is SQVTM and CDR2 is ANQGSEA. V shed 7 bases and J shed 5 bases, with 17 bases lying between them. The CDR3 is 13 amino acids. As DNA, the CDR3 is TGCAGCGCCCGGCGCGCGCTCGGGGAGACCCAGTACTTC. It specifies CSARRALGETQYF.

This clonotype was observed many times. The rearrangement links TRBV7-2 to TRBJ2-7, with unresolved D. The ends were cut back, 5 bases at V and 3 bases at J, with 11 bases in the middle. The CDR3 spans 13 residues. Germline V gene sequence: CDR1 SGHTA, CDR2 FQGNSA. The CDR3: CASSTPPYYEQYF. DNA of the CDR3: TGTGCCAGCAGCACACCACCCTACTACGAGCAGTACTTC.

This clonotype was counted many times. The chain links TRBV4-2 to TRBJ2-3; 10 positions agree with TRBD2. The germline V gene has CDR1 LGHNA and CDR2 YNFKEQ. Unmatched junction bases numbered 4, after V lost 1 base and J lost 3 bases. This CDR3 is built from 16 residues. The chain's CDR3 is CASSQGGLASTDTQYF. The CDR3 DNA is TGTGCCAGCAGCCAAGGGGGACTAGCGAGTACAGATACGCAGTATTTT.